This TCR beta chain is from a study of blood T cell repertoires in COVID-19. Study as a whole: Acute and convalescent COVID-19 samples came from the United States, Italy and Spain. The cDNA or gDNA used as material had been derived from T cells, B-cell-depleted T cells, or PBMCs.

Per the original data handling: Reference gene primers were amplified, and this amplification served to estimate nucleated cell counts. Data came from immunoSEQ multiplex PCR; TCRdb stores just in-frame clones and leaves some out. The V and J calls and clone size were taken over from that table, and D and trimming were inferred from the DNA. The data contain roughly 90,000 clones, approximately 80% of them singletons. Germline V gives CDR1 SGHNT, CDR2 YYREEE (reference sequence). The length of the CDR3 is 16 residues. Trimming cost V 4 bases and J 0 bases; bases outside gene matches: 6. Material: peripheral blood. This TCR was recovered from an elderly woman with active or convalescent COVID-19. This chain connects TRBV5-4 to TRBJ1-4, with 7 bases matching TRBD1. Here the CDR3 DNA reads TGTGCCAGCAGCCGGGACAGATATGCAACTAATGAAAAACTGTTTTTT. This encodes CASSRDRYATNEKLFF.